A single T cell receptor beta chain is shown here with its context. V trimming: 6 bases; J trimming: 2 bases; junction bases outside the gene matches: 3. From germline, CDR1 is LNHDA and CDR2 SQIVND (reference sequence). The CDR3 is 14 residues long. The sample belongs to a study of cytomegalovirus exposure and HLA in healthy donors. The PCR was carried out with 60 Vbeta primers and 13 Jbeta primers. Clones were sequenced by immunoSEQ multiplex PCR, and TCRdb holds only the in-frame ones, with some missing. The sample contains about 160,000 clones, approximately 80% of which appear only once. V and J are TRBV19 and TRBJ2-2; 7 bases are a match to TRBD1. Sequences were obtained from PBMCs. The receptor was isolated from a woman in her forties in good health and CMV-seropositive. CDR3 region: CASSRQGNTGELFF. The CDR3 region has the DNA TGTGCCAGTAGCAGACAGGGTAACACCGGGGAGCTGTTTTTT.